This T cell receptor beta chain emerged from a study of PD-1 blockade in classical Hodgkin lymphoma. Overall study context: On a schedule of every 2 weeks, patients received nivolumab 3 mg/kg intravenously.

Study outcomes and limitations: Underlying causes for the observed repertoire differences were not defined, possibly disease activity or prior therapy. The study found complete responders had baseline diversity similar to newly diagnosed patients. Healthy donors reportedly exceeded newly diagnosed patients in baseline TCR diversity.

The sample's time point: cycle 4 day 1 (C4D1), after less than 7 weeks of nivolumab. Patients all relapsed after autologous stem cell transplantation, and there was variation in brentuximab vedotin exposure. Sequencing used immunoSEQ multiplex PCR; TCRdb keeps in-frame clones, though not all of them. The top ten hold approximately 2% of the sample, which has some 96,000 clones, approximately 94% seen once. Trimming took 5 bases from V and 9 from J, leaving 17 bases between them. The CDR3 is made up of 14 amino acids. Germline assignment: CDR1 SGHTA and CDR2 FQGNSA. Comments on this clone: Antigen specificity is unknown.

V is TRBV7-2 and J is TRBJ2-1; possibly TRBD1 for D (5 bases). The clonotype originates from a human donor with classical Hodgkin lymphoma. Sequences were derived from peripheral blood mononuclear cells (PBMCs), sampled before the fourth cycle of nivolumab. CDR3 loop: CASSPPSVGAEQFF. Here the CDR3 DNA reads TGTGCCAGCAGCCCCCCCTCCGTAGGGGCTGAGCAGTTCTTC.